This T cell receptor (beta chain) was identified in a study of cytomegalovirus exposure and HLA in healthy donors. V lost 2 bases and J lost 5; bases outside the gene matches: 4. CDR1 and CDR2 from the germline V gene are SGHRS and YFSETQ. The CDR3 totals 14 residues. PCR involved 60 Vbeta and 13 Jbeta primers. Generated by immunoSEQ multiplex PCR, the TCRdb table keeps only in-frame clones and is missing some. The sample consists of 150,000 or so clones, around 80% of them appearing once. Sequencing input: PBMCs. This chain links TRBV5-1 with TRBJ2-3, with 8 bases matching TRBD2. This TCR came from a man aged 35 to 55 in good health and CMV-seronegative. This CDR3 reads CASSFSGMEDTQYF. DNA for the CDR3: TGCGCCAGCAGCTTTAGCGGGATGGAAGATACGCAGTATTTT.